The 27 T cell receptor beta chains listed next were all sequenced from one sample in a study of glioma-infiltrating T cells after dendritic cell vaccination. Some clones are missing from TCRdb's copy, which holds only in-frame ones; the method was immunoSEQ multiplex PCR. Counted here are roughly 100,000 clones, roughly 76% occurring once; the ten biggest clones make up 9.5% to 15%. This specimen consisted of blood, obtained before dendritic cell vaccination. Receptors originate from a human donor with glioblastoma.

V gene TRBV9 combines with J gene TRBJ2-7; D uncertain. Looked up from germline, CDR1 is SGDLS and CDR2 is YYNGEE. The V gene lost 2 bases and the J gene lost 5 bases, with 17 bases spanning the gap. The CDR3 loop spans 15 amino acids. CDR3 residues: CASSVNGPVGDEQYF. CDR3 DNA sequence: TGTGCCAGCAGCGTTAATGGTCCGGTCGGAGACGAGCAGTACTTC.

The DNA of the CDR3 is TGTGCCAGCAGTTACTCTCCAATGACTAATGAAAAACTGTTTTTT. Protein: CASSYSPMTNEKLFF. The V gene is TRBV6-6, the J gene TRBJ1-4, with D unclear. Germline CDR1 and CDR2: MNHNY and SVGAGI (reference sequence). V gave up 0 bases and J gave up 2 bases, with 7 bases separating them. The CDR3 is 15 amino acids.

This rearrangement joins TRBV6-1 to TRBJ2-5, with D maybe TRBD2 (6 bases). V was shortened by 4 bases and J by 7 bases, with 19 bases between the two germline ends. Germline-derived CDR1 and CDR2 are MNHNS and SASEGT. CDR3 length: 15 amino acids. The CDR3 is CASSARGTRVGTQYF. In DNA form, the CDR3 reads TGTGCCAGCAGTGCACGGGGGACTCGGGTCGGGACCCAGTACTTC.

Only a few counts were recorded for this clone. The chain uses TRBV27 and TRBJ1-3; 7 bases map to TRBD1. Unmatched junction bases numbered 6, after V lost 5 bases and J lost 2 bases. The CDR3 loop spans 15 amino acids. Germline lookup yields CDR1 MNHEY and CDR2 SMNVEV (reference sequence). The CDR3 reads CASSSLRGPGNTIYF. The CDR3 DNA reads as TGTGCCAGCAGTAGCCTAAGGGGGCCTGGAAACACCATATATTTT.

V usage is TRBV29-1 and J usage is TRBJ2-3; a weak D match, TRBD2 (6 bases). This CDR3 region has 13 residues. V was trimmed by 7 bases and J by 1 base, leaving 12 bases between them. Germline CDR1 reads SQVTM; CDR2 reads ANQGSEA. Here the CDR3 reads CSGRGEGTDTQYF. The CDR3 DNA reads TGCAGCGGTAGAGGGGAGGGCACAGATACGCAGTATTTT.

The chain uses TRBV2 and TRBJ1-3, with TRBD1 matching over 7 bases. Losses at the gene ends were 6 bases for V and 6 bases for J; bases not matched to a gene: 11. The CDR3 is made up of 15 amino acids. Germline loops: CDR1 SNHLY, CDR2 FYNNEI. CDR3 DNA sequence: TGTGCCAGCAGCGCAGACAGGGAACAAGAAAACACCATATATTTT. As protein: CASSADREQENTIYF. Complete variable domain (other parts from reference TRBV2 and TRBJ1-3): EPEVTQTPSHQVTQMGQEVILRCVPISNHLYFYWYRQILGQKVEFLVSFYNNEISEKSEIFDDQFSVERPDGSNFTLKIRSTKLEDSAMYFCASSADREQENTIYFGEGSWLTVV.

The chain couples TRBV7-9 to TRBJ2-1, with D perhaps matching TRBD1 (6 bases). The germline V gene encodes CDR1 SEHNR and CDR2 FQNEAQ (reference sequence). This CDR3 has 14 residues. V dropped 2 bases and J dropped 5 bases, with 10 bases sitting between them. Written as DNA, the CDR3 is TGTGCCAGCAGCTTAAGGGACAACAACAATGAGCAGTTCTTC. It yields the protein CASSLRDNNNEQFF.

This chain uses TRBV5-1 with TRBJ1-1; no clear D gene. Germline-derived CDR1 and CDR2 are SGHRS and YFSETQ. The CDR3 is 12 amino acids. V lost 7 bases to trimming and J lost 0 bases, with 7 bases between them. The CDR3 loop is CASSSMNTEAFF. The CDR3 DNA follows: TGCGCCAGCTCATCCATGAACACTGAAGCTTTCTTT.

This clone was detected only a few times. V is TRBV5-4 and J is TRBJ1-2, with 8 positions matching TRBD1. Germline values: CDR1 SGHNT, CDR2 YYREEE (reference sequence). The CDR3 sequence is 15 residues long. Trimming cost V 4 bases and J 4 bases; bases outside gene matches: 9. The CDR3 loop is CASSPDRAFTYGYTF. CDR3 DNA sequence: TGTGCCAGCAGCCCGGACAGGGCGTTTACCTATGGCTACACCTTC.

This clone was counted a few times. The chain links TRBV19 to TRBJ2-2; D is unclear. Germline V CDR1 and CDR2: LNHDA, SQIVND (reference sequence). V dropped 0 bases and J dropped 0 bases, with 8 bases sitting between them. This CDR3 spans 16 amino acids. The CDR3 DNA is TGTGCCAGTAGTATAGAGTGGTACTCGAACACCGGGGAGCTGTTTTTT. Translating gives CASSIEWYSNTGELFF.

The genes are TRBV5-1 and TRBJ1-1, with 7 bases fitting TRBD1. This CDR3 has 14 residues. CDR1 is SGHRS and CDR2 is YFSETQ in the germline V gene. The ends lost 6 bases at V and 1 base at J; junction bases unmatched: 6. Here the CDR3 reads CASNRDSRNTEAFF. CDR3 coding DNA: TGCGCCAGCAACAGGGACAGCCGGAACACTGAAGCTTTCTTT. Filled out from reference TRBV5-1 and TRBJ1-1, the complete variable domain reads KAGVTQTPRYLIKTRGQQVTLSCSPISGHRSVSWYQQTPGQGLQFLFEYFSETQRNKGNFPGRFSGRQFSNSRSEMNVSTLELGDSALYLCASNRDSRNTEAFFGQGTRLTVV.

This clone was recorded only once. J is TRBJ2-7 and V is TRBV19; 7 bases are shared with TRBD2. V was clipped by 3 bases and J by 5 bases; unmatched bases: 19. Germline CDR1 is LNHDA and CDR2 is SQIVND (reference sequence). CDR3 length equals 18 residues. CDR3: CASSIQQRSGGMLHEQYF. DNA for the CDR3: TGTGCCAGTAGTATCCAACAAAGGTCCGGGGGGATGCTCCACGAGCAGTACTTC. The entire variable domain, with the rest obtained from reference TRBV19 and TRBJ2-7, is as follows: DGGITQSPKYLFRKEGQNVTLSCEQNLNHDAMYWYRQDPGQGLRLIYYSQIVNDFQKGDIAEGYSVSREKKESFPLTVTSAQKNPTAFYLCASSIQQRSGGMLHEQYFGPGTRLTVT.

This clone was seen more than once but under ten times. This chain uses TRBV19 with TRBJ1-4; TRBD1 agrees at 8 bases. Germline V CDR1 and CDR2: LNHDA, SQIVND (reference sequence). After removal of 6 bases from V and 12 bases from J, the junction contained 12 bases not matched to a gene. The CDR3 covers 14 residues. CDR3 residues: CASRRTGPPRELFF. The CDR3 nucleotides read TGTGCCAGTAGGCGGACAGGGCCCCCTCGGGAACTGTTTTTT.

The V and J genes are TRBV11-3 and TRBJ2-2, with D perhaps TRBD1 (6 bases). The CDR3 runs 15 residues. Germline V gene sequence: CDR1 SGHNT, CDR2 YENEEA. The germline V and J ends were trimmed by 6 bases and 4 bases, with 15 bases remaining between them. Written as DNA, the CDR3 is TGTGCCAGCAGAAGGGGGACCGCTAGCACCGGGGAGCTGTTTTTT. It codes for CASRRGTASTGELFF.

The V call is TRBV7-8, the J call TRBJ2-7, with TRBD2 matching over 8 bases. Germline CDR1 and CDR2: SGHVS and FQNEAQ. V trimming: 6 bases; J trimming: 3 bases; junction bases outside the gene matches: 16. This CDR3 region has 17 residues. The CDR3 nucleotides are TGTGCCAGCAGTCAGAGGGTCTGGGCGGGGGGCGACTACGAGCAGTACTTC. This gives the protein CASSQRVWAGGDYEQYF.

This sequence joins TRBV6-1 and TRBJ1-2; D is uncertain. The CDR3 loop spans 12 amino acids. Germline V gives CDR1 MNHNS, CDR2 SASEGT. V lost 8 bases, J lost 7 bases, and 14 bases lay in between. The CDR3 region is CASSPRSGGYTF. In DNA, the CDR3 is TGTGCCAGCTCTCCTAGGTCGGGTGGCTACACCTTC.

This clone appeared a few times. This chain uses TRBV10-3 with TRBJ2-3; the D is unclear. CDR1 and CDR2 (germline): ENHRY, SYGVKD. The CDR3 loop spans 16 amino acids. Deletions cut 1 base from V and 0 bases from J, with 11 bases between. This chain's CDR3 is CAISELVSTSTDTQYF. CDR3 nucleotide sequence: TGTGCCATCAGTGAGTTGGTTAGCACGAGCACAGATACGCAGTATTTT.

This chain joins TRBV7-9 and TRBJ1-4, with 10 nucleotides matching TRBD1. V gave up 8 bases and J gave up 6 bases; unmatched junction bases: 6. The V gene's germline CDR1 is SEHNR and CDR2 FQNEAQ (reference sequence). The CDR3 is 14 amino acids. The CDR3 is CASWATGGYEKLFF. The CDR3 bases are TGTGCCAGCTGGGCGACAGGGGGCTATGAAAAACTGTTTTTT.

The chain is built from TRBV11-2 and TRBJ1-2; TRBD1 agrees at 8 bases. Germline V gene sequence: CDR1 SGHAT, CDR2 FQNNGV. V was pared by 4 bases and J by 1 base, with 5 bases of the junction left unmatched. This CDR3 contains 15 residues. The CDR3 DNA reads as TGTGCCAGCAGCTCCACAGGGGGGTATAACTATGGCTACACCTTC. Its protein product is CASSSTGGYNYGYTF.

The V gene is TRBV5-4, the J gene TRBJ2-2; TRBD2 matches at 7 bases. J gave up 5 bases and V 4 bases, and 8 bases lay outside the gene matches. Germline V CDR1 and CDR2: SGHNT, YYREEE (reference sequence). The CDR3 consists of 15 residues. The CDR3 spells CASSPTWGGTGELFF. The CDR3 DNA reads TGTGCCAGCAGCCCAACATGGGGGGGAACCGGGGAGCTGTTTTTT.

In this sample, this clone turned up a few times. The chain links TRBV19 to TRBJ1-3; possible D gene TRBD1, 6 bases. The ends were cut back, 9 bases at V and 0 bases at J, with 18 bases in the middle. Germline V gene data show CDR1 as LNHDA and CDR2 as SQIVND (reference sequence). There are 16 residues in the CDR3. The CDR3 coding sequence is TGTGCCAGCAGCTGGGGGCCGAGAAGCTCTGGAAACACCATATATTTT. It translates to CASSWGPRSSGNTIYF.

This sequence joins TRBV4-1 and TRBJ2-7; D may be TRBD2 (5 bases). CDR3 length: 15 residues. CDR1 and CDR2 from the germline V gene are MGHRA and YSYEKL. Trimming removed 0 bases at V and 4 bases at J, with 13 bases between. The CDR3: CASSQERQRGYEQYF. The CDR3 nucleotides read TGCGCCAGCAGCCAAGAGAGGCAGAGAGGGTACGAGCAGTACTTC.

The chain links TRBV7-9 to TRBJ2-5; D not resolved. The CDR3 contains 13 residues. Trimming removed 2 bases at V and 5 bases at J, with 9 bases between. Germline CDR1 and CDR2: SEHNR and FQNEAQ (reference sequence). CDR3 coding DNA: TGTGCCAGCAGCTTAAGGAGTCTCGAGACCCAGTACTTC. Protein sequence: CASSLRSLETQYF.

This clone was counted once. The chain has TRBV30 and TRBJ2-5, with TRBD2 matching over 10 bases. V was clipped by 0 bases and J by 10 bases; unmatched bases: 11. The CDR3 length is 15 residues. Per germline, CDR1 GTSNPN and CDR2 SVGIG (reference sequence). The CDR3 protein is CAWSVHQRGGHDQYF. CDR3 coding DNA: TGTGCCTGGAGTGTACACCAGCGGGGGGGCCATGACCAGTACTTC.

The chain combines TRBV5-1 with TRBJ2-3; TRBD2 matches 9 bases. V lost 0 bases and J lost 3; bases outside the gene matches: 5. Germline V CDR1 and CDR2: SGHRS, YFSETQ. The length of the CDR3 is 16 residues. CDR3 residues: CASSLELGLATDTQYF. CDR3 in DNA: TGCGCCAGCAGCTTGGAGTTAGGACTAGCGACAGATACGCAGTATTTT.

The CDR3 DNA sequence: TGTGCCAGCAGTTCGGACAGGGGAATTATCTACAATGAGCAGTTCTTC. It specifies CASSSDRGIIYNEQFF. The V call is TRBV7-9, the J call TRBJ2-1; 9 nucleotides agree with TRBD1. V lost 6 bases, J lost 3 bases, and 9 bases stayed unmatched. The germline gives CDR1 SEHNR, CDR2 FQNEAQ (reference sequence). CDR3 length equals 16 residues.

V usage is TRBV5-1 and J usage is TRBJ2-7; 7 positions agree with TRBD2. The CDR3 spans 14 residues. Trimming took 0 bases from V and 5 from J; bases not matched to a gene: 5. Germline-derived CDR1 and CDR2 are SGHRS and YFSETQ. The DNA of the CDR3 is TGCGCCAGCAGCTTGGGACTAGCAATCCACGAGCAGTACTTC. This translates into CASSLGLAIHEQYF. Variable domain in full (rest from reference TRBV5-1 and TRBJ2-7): KAGVTQTPRYLIKTRGQQVTLSCSPISGHRSVSWYQQTPGQGLQFLFEYFSETQRNKGNFPGRFSGRQFSNSRSEMNVSTLELGDSALYLCASSLGLAIHEQYFGPGTRLTVT.